This T cell receptor (beta chain) was identified in a study of blood T cell repertoires in COVID-19 (dated by TCRdb to the early 2020s). General notes on the study: Samples from collaborators originated in the United States, Italy and Spain and spanned both the acute and convalescent phases of COVID-19. The repertoires were made available in a free public database intended to serve as a resource for research on the immune response to SARS-CoV-2. The material from the prospective study consisted of cDNA or gDNA derived from T cells, B-cell-depleted T cells, or PBMCs. Nearly every sample came with metadata listing a de-identified subject ID, COVID-19 status, age in years and sex. Deeply sampled blood TCRbeta repertoires from subjects exposed to, actively infected with, or recovered from COVID-19 were included in the dataset. The samples were drawn from two sources: the first 160 participants of the ongoing ImmuneRACE study, and 1,000 to 1,500 subjects contributed by 6 global collaborators. Where HLA class I and class II types were available, the types were taken from metadata supplied by the sample provider, not from assay-based typing.

TCRbeta CDR3 regions were amplified from genomic DNA using the immunoSEQ Assay, a bias-controlled multiplex PCR. Per the original workflow: The number of nucleated cells in each sample was estimated by amplification of reference gene primers within the assay. To quantify the absolute abundance of each unique TCRbeta CDR3 rearrangement, sequence reads were collapsed and filtered. For each sample, productive Simpson clonality was calculated as the square root of Simpson's diversity index over productive rearrangements. In its TCRdb copy, this immuneACCESS table keeps in-frame sequences only and misses some clones. Where compared with another copy, unresolved V genes explain less than half of these, and the others have no known cause. Clone size and V and J calls were adopted from that table, with D and trimming inferred from the DNA. For this sample the table gives over 200,000 clones, of which 87% were detected only once. Of the sample, approximately 10% falls within the top ten clones.

The study at large found these results: How much clinical and demographic metadata was included differed by source and by participant, and the metadata was provided uncurated.

Participants in the prospective study were aged about 18 to 95 years, lived in 24 United States geographic areas, and enrolled through a virtual design. Cohort assignment in the prospective study relied on participant-reported clinical history from a screening survey and a study questionnaire. In the prospective study, mobile phlebotomists collected whole blood, serum and a nasopharyngeal or oropharyngeal swab from each participant. Prospective study participants could optionally give additional blood draws and questionnaires over an approximately 2-month period. Before DNA extraction, prospective study blood samples were shipped either frozen or at room temperature. A word on this clone: Its cognate antigen has yet to be identified. No much larger clone exists at a distance of one base, and base qualities are not known. Other DNA sequences within the sample encode an identical CDR3.

The CDR3 spans 14 residues, from the cysteine through the phenylalanine. Only the CDR3 DNA stays, 42 bases, in frame from base 1. CDR1 and CDR2 are read off the germline V gene as KGHSH and LQKENI. V is shortened by 2 bases, J by 0 bases, and the region joining them spans 4 bases. This TCR was recovered from a man between 18 and 29 years old with acute COVID-19. The sequence is built from TRBV18 and TRBJ1-4; the D gene remains uncertain. Sequencing was carried out using PBMCs or T cells enriched from blood (not recorded which). The CDR3 has the sequence CASSPDTTNEKLFF. The bases read TGTGCCAGCTCACCAGACACAACTAATGAAAAACTGTTTTTT.